This TCR beta chain was recovered during a study of T cell repertoires in cytomegalovirus infection. In TCRdb, the reads were re-called with MiXCR into one record per CDR3 protein. The sample contains approximately 500,000 distinct CDR3 sequences, about 17% of which appear only once. The V end was cut by 5 bases, the J end by 7 bases, with 11 bases between. The CDR3 covers 12 residues. This clonotype has at least ten counts. The J gene is TRBJ1-1, the V gene TRBV12-3 or TRBV12-4; weak D call: TRBD1 (5 bases). Input material: CD8+ T cells from PBMCs. The sequence derives from a human donor in good health (CMV status not recorded). Some clones in this sample may be carry-over from other donors' samples. CDR3 DNA sequence: TGTGCCAGCAGTCAAGGGGACTTTGAAGCTTTCTTT. This translates into CASSQGDFEAFF.